A selection of T cell receptor beta chains follows, all from one sample in a study of blood T cell repertoires in COVID-19. Only in-frame clones appear in the TCRdb table, and some are missing; sequencing was by immunoSEQ multiplex PCR. This sample has 270,000 or so clones; 89% occur once, and the top ten carry 0.94%. Sequencing was performed on peripheral blood. All receptors derive from a woman aged 40 to 50 who had recovered from COVID-19. CDR3s include the opening cysteine and the closing phenylalanine or tryptophan. A D gene is named only where the DNA matches it firmly. The size of a clone is reported for some rows only, either as once, few or many, or as a class for expanded clones.

v_call: TRBV5-5
d_call: TRBD2
j_call: TRBJ2-7
clone_size: once
cdr3_aa: CASSLAPLLAGVEQYF
cdr3_nt: TGTGCCAGCAGCTTGGCCCCATTACTAGCGGGAGTCGAGCAGTACTTC

v_call: TRBV30
d_call: TRBD2
j_call: TRBJ2-3
clone_size: many
cdr3_aa: CAWREIPGLAVGTSGGSTDTQYF
cdr3_nt: TGTGCCTGGAGGGAAATACCGGGACTAGCGGTAGGAACTTCGGGGGGAAGCACAGATACGCAGTATTTT

v_call: TRBV18
d_call: -
j_call: TRBJ2-5
clone_size: -
cdr3_aa: CASSPPNRQAYQETQYF
cdr3_nt: TGTGCCAGCTCACCACCCAATCGGCAGGCTTACCAAGAGACCCAGTACTTC

v_call: TRBV4-1
d_call: -
j_call: TRBJ2-5
clone_size: -
cdr3_aa: CASSQVDYQETQYF
cdr3_nt: TGCGCCAGCAGCCAAGTGGACTACCAAGAGACCCAGTACTTC

v_call: TRBV2
d_call: TRBD2
j_call: TRBJ2-3
clone_size: -
cdr3_aa: CASPSGSGTDTQYF
cdr3_nt: TGTGCCAGTCCTAGCGGATCCGGCACAGATACGCAGTATTTT

v_call: TRBV24-1
d_call: -
j_call: TRBJ2-3
clone_size: once
cdr3_aa: CATAQGRTDTQYF
cdr3_nt: TGTGCCACCGCGCAGGGGCGCACAGATACGCAGTATTTT

v_call: TRBV5-1
d_call: TRBD1
j_call: TRBJ2-7
clone_size: -
cdr3_aa: CASSSEGGQASAQYF
cdr3_nt: TGCGCCAGCAGCTCGGAGGGGGGACAGGCCTCGGCGCAGTACTTC

v_call: TRBV28
d_call: -
j_call: TRBJ1-2
clone_size: -
cdr3_aa: CASSFGIGFRYTF
cdr3_nt: TGTGCCAGCAGTTTCGGTATCGGTTTCCGCTACACCTTC

v_call: TRBV11-3
d_call: -
j_call: TRBJ2-3
clone_size: -
cdr3_aa: CASSLGQAGSTDTQYF
cdr3_nt: TGTGCCAGCAGCTTAGGACAGGCTGGAAGCACAGATACGCAGTATTTT

v_call: TRBV15
d_call: -
j_call: TRBJ1-1
clone_size: -
cdr3_aa: CATKTVNTEAFF
cdr3_nt: TGTGCCACGAAGACAGTGAACACTGAAGCTTTCTTT

v_call: TRBV4-2
d_call: TRBD2
j_call: TRBJ2-2
clone_size: once
cdr3_aa: CASSQDLLLAGVGELFF
cdr3_nt: TGTGCCAGCAGCCAAGATCTGTTACTAGCGGGAGTCGGGGAGCTGTTTTTT

v_call: TRBV9
d_call: -
j_call: TRBJ2-7
clone_size: -
cdr3_aa: CASSVGREVNEQYF
cdr3_nt: TGTGCCAGCAGCGTAGGGCGGGAAGTGAACGAGCAGTACTTC

v_call: TRBV18
d_call: TRBD2
j_call: TRBJ2-2
clone_size: once
cdr3_aa: CASSYSGPNTGELFF
cdr3_nt: TGTGCCAGCTCATATAGCGGGCCCAACACCGGGGAGCTGTTTTTT

v_call: TRBV29-1
d_call: -
j_call: TRBJ1-1
clone_size: -
cdr3_aa: CSVAGGRVGRGSEAFF
cdr3_nt: TGCAGCGTTGCGGGGGGCAGAGTAGGTCGGGGGTCTGAAGCTTTCTTT

v_call: TRBV11-2
d_call: -
j_call: TRBJ2-7
clone_size: -
cdr3_aa: CASSLLRDRYEQYF
cdr3_nt: TGTGCCAGCAGCTTACTTCGAGATCGGTACGAGCAGTACTTC

v_call: TRBV4-2
d_call: TRBD2
j_call: TRBJ2-7
clone_size: -
cdr3_aa: CASSQSGLGIYEQYF
cdr3_nt: TGTGCCAGCAGCCAATCGGGACTAGGAATCTACGAGCAGTACTTC

v_call: TRBV5-4
d_call: TRBD1
j_call: TRBJ2-7
clone_size: once
cdr3_aa: CASSKRDSDYEQYF
cdr3_nt: TGTGCCAGCAGCAAAAGGGACAGTGACTACGAGCAGTACTTC